Each of the 26 T cell receptor beta chains below was sequenced from the same sample in a study of blood T cell repertoires in COVID-19. Sequencing used immunoSEQ multiplex PCR; TCRdb keeps in-frame clones, though not all of them. The repertoire has 150,000 or so clones, roughly 84% of them found once; the top ten carry 5.8%. Sequenced input: PBMCs or T cells enriched from blood (not recorded which). Every receptor here comes from a woman aged 45-65 years who had been exposed to COVID-19.

The genes are TRBV7-2 and TRBJ1-4, with D unclear. The CDR3 covers 16 residues. Trimming took 0 bases from V and 8 from J, leaving 16 bases between them. From germline, CDR1 is SGHTA and CDR2 FQGNSA. This CDR3 is CASSLAGRGVGEKLFF. CDR3 sequence (DNA): TGTGCCAGCAGCTTAGCGGGTCGGGGAGTAGGAGAAAAACTGTTTTTT.

The chain couples TRBV7-8 to TRBJ2-5, with D perhaps matching TRBD2 (6 bases). V dropped 7 bases and J dropped 1 base, with 13 bases sitting between them. Germline V lookup: CDR1 SGHVS, CDR2 FQNEAQ. The CDR3 is 14 amino acids. The CDR3 spells CASIPRGRQETQYF. DNA of the CDR3: TGTGCCAGCATCCCGCGGGGCCGCCAAGAGACCCAGTACTTC.

The chain combines TRBV3-1 (or the pseudogene TRBV3-2) with TRBJ2-4, with D unclear. The V end lost 2 bases, the J end lost 1 base, and 9 bases lay between the germline ends. The CDR3 length is 15 residues. Germline assignment: CDR1 LGHDT and CDR2 YNNKEL (reference sequence). In DNA form, the CDR3 reads TGTGCCAGCAGCCAACTCGGTTTGGCCAAAAACATTCAGTACTTC. This gives the protein CASSQLGLAKNIQYF.

The chain carries TRBV29-1 and TRBJ1-4; D unresolved. The CDR3 consists of 12 residues. CDR1 and CDR2 from the germline V gene are SQVTM and ANQGSEA. Trimming removed 6 bases at V and 6 bases at J, with 11 bases between. The CDR3 spells CSVGRVDEKLFF. As DNA, the CDR3 is TGCAGCGTCGGGAGGGTTGATGAAAAACTGTTTTTT.

The chain recombines TRBV7-8 with TRBJ1-2; maybe TRBD1 (5 bases). Per germline, CDR1 SGHVS and CDR2 FQNEAQ. This CDR3 comprises 15 residues. V was clipped by 8 bases and J by 1 base, with 17 bases between them. The CDR3 DNA reads as TGTGCCAGCTCTCCCTCGCAGGGCGGTAACTATGGCTACACCTTC. Its protein is CASSPSQGGNYGYTF.

This sequence joins TRBV18 and TRBJ1-5; D not resolved. Trimming took off 3 bases at V and 7 bases at J, with 7 bases between the two ends. The CDR3 contains 12 residues. Looked up from germline, CDR1 is KGHSH and CDR2 is LQKENI. The DNA for the CDR3 is TGTGCCAGCTCACCGGAGGGACAGCCCCAGCATTTT. Translated: CASSPEGQPQHF. The whole variable domain, filled in from reference TRBV18 and TRBJ1-5, reads NAGVMQNPRHLVRRRGQEARLRCSPMKGHSHVYWYRQLPEEGLKFMVYLQKENIIDESGMPKERFSAEFPKEGPSILRIQQVVRGDSAAYFCASSPEGQPQHFGDGTRLSIL.

This chain connects TRBV7-8 to TRBJ2-7; 7 nucleotides match TRBD2. This CDR3 comprises 13 residues. The V gene end was trimmed by 4 bases and the J gene end by 3 bases; junction bases not matched to a gene: 3. Germline V gene lookup returns CDR1 SGHVS and CDR2 FQNEAQ. CDR3 protein: CASSWSGDYEQYF. CDR3 DNA sequence: TGTGCCAGCAGCTGGAGCGGGGACTACGAGCAGTACTTC.

The CDR3 sequence is CASSRLQGATEAFF. The CDR3 nucleotides read TGTGCCAGCTCACGGTTACAGGGGGCCACTGAAGCTTTCTTT. V and J are TRBV18 and TRBJ1-1; 9 nucleotides line up with TRBD1. This CDR3 comprises 14 residues. Germline CDR1 and CDR2: KGHSH and LQKENI. J gave up 4 bases and V 4 bases, and 4 bases lay outside the gene matches.

V is TRBV27 and J is TRBJ2-2; D is perhaps TRBD2 (6 bases). CDR3 length equals 16 residues. Trimming removed 3 bases from V and 4 bases from J, with 15 bases in between. Germline values: CDR1 MNHEY, CDR2 SMNVEV (reference sequence). The CDR3, as DNA: TGTGCCAGCAGTTTCGGCCGGGGACTCCTCACCGGGGAGCTGTTTTTT. Encoded protein: CASSFGRGLLTGELFF.

This chain links TRBV9 with TRBJ2-7, with D uncertain. In germline, CDR1 is SGDLS, CDR2 YYNGEE. The CDR3 length is 13 residues. V lost 4 bases and J lost 0, with 8 bases in between. CDR3 nucleotides: TGTGCCAGCAGCCGAGCTAGCTCCTACGAGCAGTACTTC. This codes for CASSRASSYEQYF.

The table lists this clone with a count of one. This chain uses TRBV9 with TRBJ2-7; 9 nucleotides agree with TRBD1. Germline loops: CDR1 SGDLS, CDR2 YYNGEE. Trimming took 2 bases from V and 10 from J; bases not matched to a gene: 7. This CDR3 is 13 amino acids long. For the CDR3, the DNA is TGTGCCAGCAGCGTGGGACAGGGAAATCGACAGTACTTC. Translating gives CASSVGQGNRQYF.

The V and J genes are TRBV2 and TRBJ2-5, with TRBD2 matching 9 bases. Trimming cost V 5 bases and J 3 bases; bases outside gene matches: 10. Per the germline V gene, CDR1 is SNHLY and CDR2 is FYNNEI. The CDR3 runs 16 residues. For the CDR3, the DNA is TGTGCCAGCAGTTCGCCGGGACTAGCAGAGAAAGAGACCCAGTACTTC. Translated, it gives CASSSPGLAEKETQYF.

Only one count was recorded for this clone. The chain links TRBV19 to TRBJ2-2, with TRBD1 as a possible D gene (5 bases). The CDR3 runs to 15 residues. CDR1 and CDR2 (germline): LNHDA, SQIVND (reference sequence). Trimming took 9 bases from V and 1 from J, leaving 15 bases between them. The CDR3 region is CASRRGAKNTGELFF. The CDR3 nucleotides are TGTGCCAGCCGCCGTGGGGCGAAGAACACCGGGGAGCTGTTTTTT.

The genes are TRBV6-2 or TRBV6-3 and TRBJ2-2; D call uncertain. Trimming took off 5 bases at V and 3 bases at J, with 4 bases between the two ends. Germline V lookup: CDR1 MNHEY, CDR2 SVGEGT. The CDR3 covers 12 residues. DNA for the CDR3: TGTGCCAGCAGTGAGCACACCGGGGAGCTGTTTTTT. This codes for CASSEHTGELFF.

V usage is TRBV10-3 and J usage is TRBJ2-2; the match to TRBD2 covers 8 bases. This CDR3 is 16 amino acids long. Germline assignment: CDR1 ENHRY and CDR2 SYGVKD. J lost 6 bases, V lost 3 bases, and 9 bases had no gene match. The CDR3 DNA is TGTGCCATCAGTGACCGTGGGACTAGACGAGCCGGGGAGCTGTTTTTT. Its protein product is CAISDRGTRRAGELFF.

The V gene is TRBV10-3, the J gene TRBJ1-2; possible D gene TRBD1, 5 bases. The CDR3 is 14 residues long. CDR1 and CDR2 from the germline V gene are ENHRY and SYGVKD. V shed 8 bases and J shed 2 bases, with 15 bases lying between them. In DNA, the CDR3 is TGTGCCATCCAGGGTGGCCTACCAAACTATGGCTACACCTTC. Protein: CAIQGGLPNYGYTF.

This clone is categorized as medium-sized. This chain uses TRBV9 with TRBJ2-1, with 9 nucleotides matching TRBD2. The CDR3 runs to 15 residues. With 0 bases clipped from V and 6 bases from J, the junction kept 4 bases outside the gene matches. Germline V gene data show CDR1 as SGDLS and CDR2 as YYNGEE. The CDR3 protein is CASSVASGTINEQFF. The CDR3 bases are TGTGCCAGCAGCGTAGCTAGCGGGACCATCAATGAGCAGTTCTTC.

This chain uses TRBV9 with TRBJ2-7; the match to TRBD1 covers 7 bases. Unmatched junction bases numbered 8, after V lost 3 bases and J lost 5 bases. The CDR3 has 14 residues. Germline CDR1 is SGDLS and CDR2 is YYNGEE. Written as DNA, the CDR3 is TGTGCCAGCAGCGCGTCGACAGGGCCCCACGAGCAGTACTTC. This translates into CASSASTGPHEQYF.

This sequence joins TRBV19 and TRBJ2-2, with 8 nucleotides matching TRBD2. This CDR3 contains 14 residues. V dropped 5 bases and J dropped 3; count of bases not matched to a gene: 2. Per germline, CDR1 LNHDA and CDR2 SQIVND (reference sequence). The CDR3 reads CASSVSGDTGELFF. In DNA form, the CDR3 reads TGTGCCAGTAGTGTTAGCGGGGACACCGGGGAGCTGTTTTTT.

There are many counts of this clone. V usage is TRBV7-9 and J usage is TRBJ2-3; TRBD2 aligns across 8 bases. The CDR3 is 16 residues long. V lost 5 bases, J lost 3 bases, and 10 bases stayed unmatched. Per germline, CDR1 SEHNR and CDR2 FQNEAQ (reference sequence). This CDR3 reads CASSPWVVAGTDTQYF. The CDR3 bases are TGTGCCAGCAGCCCCTGGGTGGTAGCGGGAACAGATACGCAGTATTTT. Full variable domain (rest looked up from reference TRBV7-9 and TRBJ2-3): DTGVSQNPRHKITKRGQNVTFRCDPISEHNRLYWYRQTLGQGPEFLTYFQNEAQLEKSRLLSDRFSAERPKGSFSTLEIQRTEQGDSAMYLCASSPWVVAGTDTQYFGPGTRLTVL.

The chain employs TRBV5-1 and TRBJ1-2; TRBD1 matches 9 bases. Germline lookup yields CDR1 SGHRS and CDR2 YFSETQ. The junction had 2 bases not matched to a gene; V was cut back by 2 bases and J by 3 bases. The CDR3 has 14 amino acids. In DNA form, the CDR3 reads TGCGCCAGCAGCTTTACAGGGGGCGACTATGGCTACACCTTC. Its translation: CASSFTGGDYGYTF. Looking up the rest from reference TRBV5-1 and TRBJ1-2 gives the full variable domain: KAGVTQTPRYLIKTRGQQVTLSCSPISGHRSVSWYQQTPGQGLQFLFEYFSETQRNKGNFPGRFSGRQFSNSRSEMNVSTLELGDSALYLCASSFTGGDYGYTFGSGTRLTVV.

This clone has a single count. The chain couples TRBV7-2 to TRBJ2-1; 7 bases are shared with TRBD2. The CDR3 consists of 16 residues. The trim removed 4 bases at V and 4 bases at J, leaving 10 bases unmatched. Germline V gives CDR1 SGHTA, CDR2 FQGNSA. The CDR3, as DNA: TGTGCCAGCAGCTCTCCTGGGGCGGGGGTATACAATGAGCAGTTCTTC. It is translated as CASSSPGAGVYNEQFF.

The genes are TRBV19 and TRBJ1-2, with a tentative D call TRBD1 (5 bases). The CDR3 totals 16 residues. Trimming cost V 5 bases and J 1 base, with 17 bases left between them. The germline CDR1 and CDR2 sequences are LNHDA and SQIVND (reference sequence). The CDR3, as DNA: TGTGCCAGTAGTCCACGGACATGGGAGGGTAACTATGGCTACACCTTC. Protein product: CASSPRTWEGNYGYTF.

J is TRBJ1-2 and V is TRBV10-1, with D possibly being TRBD1 (6 bases). There are 14 residues in the CDR3. Trimming removed 2 bases from V and 2 bases from J, with 9 bases in between. The germline V gene encodes CDR1 WNHNN and CDR2 SYGVQD (reference sequence). The CDR3 DNA sequence: TGCGCCAGCAGTGAGGCAGGGGTGAACTATGGCTACACCTTC. Translation gives CASSEAGVNYGYTF.

This clone was recorded once. The V and J genes are TRBV2 and TRBJ1-4; D is unclear. Trimming pared 8 bases from V and 8 bases from J, leaving 15 bases between. Germline values: CDR1 SNHLY, CDR2 FYNNEI. The CDR3 spans 13 residues. The CDR3 coding sequence is TGTGCCAGCTTGACTCGATTCTCCGAAAAACTGTTTTTT. This codes for CASLTRFSEKLFF.

This clone turned up a few times. The chain employs TRBV11-2 and TRBJ1-6; D may be TRBD1 (5 bases). Germline lookup yields CDR1 SGHAT and CDR2 FQNNGV. This CDR3 is 16 amino acids long. Trimming shortened V by 3 bases and J by 7 bases, and 16 bases separated the two germline ends. CDR3: CASSFEVRGSNSPLHF. The CDR3 nucleotides are TGTGCCAGCAGCTTCGAGGTGCGGGGGTCCAATTCACCCCTCCACTTT.